A selection of T cell receptor beta chains follows, all from one sample in a study of blood T cell repertoires in COVID-19. Assay: immunoSEQ multiplex PCR; the TCRdb copy retains only in-frame clones and omits some. In the table there are approximately 290,000 clones, about 90% of which are singletons. Sequenced: PBMCs or T cells enriched from blood (not recorded which). The receptors here all came from a woman aged 18-29 years with acute COVID-19. CDR3s include the opening cysteine and the closing phenylalanine or tryptophan. A D gene is named only where the DNA matches it firmly. Some rows have no size entry. The others give once, few or many, or a class for an expanded clone.

V gene	D gene	clone size	J gene	CDR3 protein	CDR3 DNA
TRBV7-3	TRBD2	NA	TRBJ2-5	CASSATSGKETQYF	TGTGCCAGCAGCGCCACTAGCGGGAAAGAGACCCAGTACTTC
TRBV5-4	TRBD1	NA	TRBJ1-1	CASSGLDLGGLGPDTEAFF	TGTGCCAGCAGTGGACTCGACTTAGGGGGCCTCGGCCCGGACACTGAAGCTTTCTTT
TRBV6-5	NA	NA	TRBJ2-1	CASSYSYRINEQFF	TGTGCCAGCAGTTACTCGTATAGAATCAATGAGCAGTTCTTC
TRBV18	NA	NA	TRBJ1-4	CASSPVEEEKLFF	TGTGCCAGCTCACCAGTGGAGGAGGAAAAACTGTTTTTT
TRBV19	NA	NA	TRBJ2-7	CASSIVSASSYEQYF	TGTGCCAGTAGTATAGTTAGCGCCAGCTCCTACGAGCAGTACTTC
TRBV7-9	NA	NA	TRBJ1-1	CASSSGAFF	TGTGCCAGCAGCTCCGGGGCTTTCTTT
TRBV27	NA	NA	TRBJ1-2	CASSSGRGGYTF	TGTGCCAGCAGTTCCGGGAGGGGCGGCTACACCTTC
TRBV9	TRBD1	NA	TRBJ1-2	CASSVGTGGGYTF	TGTGCCAGCAGCGTAGGGACAGGGGGTGGCTACACCTTC
TRBV2	NA	NA	TRBJ1-2	CASSYGSDVYGYTF	TGTGCCAGCAGCTATGGGAGCGACGTCTATGGCTACACCTTC
TRBV27	NA	NA	TRBJ1-4	CASSLQYNEKLFF	TGTGCCAGCAGTTTACAGTATAATGAAAAACTGTTTTTT
TRBV28	NA	NA	TRBJ1-1	CASRPFMDLLNTEAFF	TGTGCCAGCAGGCCATTTATGGACTTACTGAACACTGAAGCTTTCTTT
TRBV7-9	NA	NA	TRBJ2-2	CASSFSGQSGPGGELFF	TGTGCCAGCAGCTTTTCTGGACAGTCCGGGCCTGGGGGGGAGCTGTTTTTT
TRBV19	NA	NA	TRBJ1-1	CASSNGRGWAEAFF	TGTGCCAGTAGTAATGGCAGGGGTTGGGCTGAAGCTTTCTTT
TRBV13	NA	few	TRBJ1-1	CASSLVEGLGTEAFF	TGTGCCAGCAGCTTAGTGGAGGGTCTAGGCACTGAAGCTTTCTTT
TRBV19	TRBD2	NA	TRBJ2-1	CASRPLTGGENEQFF	TGTGCCAGCCGGCCCTTGACGGGAGGAGAGAATGAGCAGTTCTTC
TRBV2	NA	NA	TRBJ2-1	CASSGLYNEQFF	TGTGCCAGCAGTGGACTATACAATGAGCAGTTCTTC